Listed below are T cell receptor beta chains from one sample, sequenced in a study of T cell responses to AZD1222 COVID-19 vaccine. The assay was immunoSEQ multiplex PCR, and TCRdb's table has in-frame clones only and misses some. The data show about 170,000 clones, roughly 93% seen once. This specimen was peripheral blood, taken on day 0 of AZD1222 vaccination. The receptors derive from an adult in good health. CDR3s include the opening cysteine and the closing phenylalanine or tryptophan. A D gene is named only where the DNA matches it firmly. Clone sizes are given selectively: once, few, many, or a class where the clone is expanded.

V gene: TRBV6-5
clone size: NA
D gene: TRBD2
J gene: TRBJ2-1
CDR3 protein: CASIGGGSRFEQFF
CDR3 DNA: TGTGCCAGCATAGGTGGCGGGAGTAGGTTTGAGCAGTTCTTC

V gene: TRBV19
clone size: once
D gene: TRBD1
J gene: TRBJ1-1
CDR3 protein: CASGARAGGTEAFF
CDR3 DNA: TGTGCCAGTGGGGCTAGGGCAGGGGGCACTGAAGCTTTCTTT

V gene: TRBV14
clone size: NA
D gene: NA
J gene: TRBJ1-3
CDR3 protein: CASSQEYLRGTGNTIYF
CDR3 DNA: TGTGCCAGCAGCCAAGAATATCTCAGGGGCACTGGAAACACCATATATTTT

V gene: TRBV11-3
clone size: NA
D gene: TRBD1
J gene: TRBJ2-7
CDR3 protein: CASLGQGVEQYF
CDR3 DNA: TGTGCCAGCTTAGGACAGGGGGTCGAGCAGTACTTC

V gene: TRBV15
clone size: NA
D gene: NA
J gene: TRBJ2-1
CDR3 protein: CATSRAPTGPWREQFF
CDR3 DNA: TGTGCCACCAGCAGAGCTCCGACTGGGCCTTGGCGTGAGCAGTTCTTC

V gene: TRBV5-1
clone size: NA
D gene: NA
J gene: TRBJ2-1
CDR3 protein: CASSLGTINEQFF
CDR3 DNA: TGCGCCAGCAGCCTGGGAACCATCAATGAGCAGTTCTTC

V gene: TRBV5-1
clone size: NA
D gene: NA
J gene: TRBJ2-3
CDR3 protein: CASSRSSSQDTQYF
CDR3 DNA: TGCGCCAGCAGCCGGAGCTCCTCCCAAGATACGCAGTATTTT

V gene: TRBV5-1
clone size: NA
D gene: TRBD1
J gene: TRBJ1-1
CDR3 protein: CASSLLFQGGANTEAFF
CDR3 DNA: TGCGCCAGCAGCTTACTATTCCAGGGGGGCGCGAACACTGAAGCTTTCTTT

V gene: TRBV15
clone size: NA
D gene: TRBD1
J gene: TRBJ1-2
CDR3 protein: CATSREGQGNYGYTF
CDR3 DNA: TGCGCCACCAGCAGGGAGGGACAGGGAAACTATGGCTACACCTTC

V gene: TRBV5-6
clone size: NA
D gene: TRBD2
J gene: TRBJ2-3
CDR3 protein: CASSLGERGGTDTQYF
CDR3 DNA: TGTGCCAGCAGCTTGGGCGAGCGGGGAGGGACAGATACGCAGTATTTT

V gene: TRBV12-3/TRBV12-4
clone size: NA
D gene: NA
J gene: TRBJ2-5
CDR3 protein: CASSYQGRQTQYF
CDR3 DNA: TGTGCCAGCAGTTATCAGGGGAGGCAGACCCAGTACTTC

V gene: TRBV11-2
clone size: NA
D gene: NA
J gene: TRBJ2-7
CDR3 protein: CASSFWTFTYEQYF
CDR3 DNA: TGTGCCAGCAGCTTTTGGACTTTTACCTACGAGCAGTACTTC

V gene: TRBV15
clone size: NA
D gene: NA
J gene: TRBJ2-5
CDR3 protein: CATSRRGAGYETQYF
CDR3 DNA: TGTGCCACCAGCAGAAGGGGGGCAGGTTACGAGACCCAGTACTTC

V gene: TRBV7-2
clone size: few
D gene: NA
J gene: TRBJ2-2
CDR3 protein: CASSLLRSTGELFF
CDR3 DNA: TGTGCCAGCAGCTTACTTAGGAGCACCGGGGAGCTGTTTTTT

V gene: TRBV14
clone size: NA
D gene: NA
J gene: TRBJ1-2
CDR3 protein: CASSSDNYYGYTF
CDR3 DNA: TGTGCCAGCAGCTCAGACAACTACTATGGCTACACCTTC

V gene: TRBV5-8
clone size: NA
D gene: NA
J gene: TRBJ1-2
CDR3 protein: CASSGGNLDLSHGYTF
CDR3 DNA: TGTGCCAGCAGCGGAGGGAATCTCGACTTGAGCCATGGCTACACCTTC

V gene: TRBV7-9
clone size: NA
D gene: TRBD2
J gene: TRBJ2-1
CDR3 protein: CASNSGRDVGEQFF
CDR3 DNA: TGTGCCAGCAACTCGGGGAGGGACGTTGGTGAGCAGTTCTTC

V gene: TRBV7-7
clone size: once
D gene: NA
J gene: TRBJ2-1
CDR3 protein: CASSLRGGASDYNEQFF
CDR3 DNA: TGTGCCAGCAGCTTAAGGGGGGGGGCTAGCGATTACAATGAGCAGTTCTTC

V gene: TRBV10-3
clone size: NA
D gene: NA
J gene: TRBJ1-4
CDR3 protein: CAIQGEKGSNEKLFF
CDR3 DNA: TGTGCCATCCAAGGAGAAAAAGGATCTAATGAAAAACTGTTTTTT

V gene: TRBV5-1
clone size: NA
D gene: NA
J gene: TRBJ1-1
CDR3 protein: CASSLEMGAEAFF
CDR3 DNA: TGCGCCAGCAGCCTGGAGATGGGGGCTGAAGCTTTCTTT

V gene: TRBV19
clone size: NA
D gene: NA
J gene: TRBJ2-7
CDR3 protein: CASSIGPYAYEQYF
CDR3 DNA: TGTGCCAGTAGTATCGGTCCGTATGCCTACGAGCAGTACTTC

V gene: TRBV19
clone size: NA
D gene: NA
J gene: TRBJ1-2
CDR3 protein: CASSITPTGYYGYTF
CDR3 DNA: TGTGCCAGTAGTATAACCCCGACAGGTTACTATGGCTACACCTTC

V gene: TRBV4-2
clone size: NA
D gene: TRBD1
J gene: TRBJ1-4
CDR3 protein: CASSQDLQGEEKLFF
CDR3 DNA: TGTGCCAGCAGCCAAGATTTACAGGGGGAAGAAAAACTGTTTTTT

V gene: TRBV27
clone size: NA
D gene: NA
J gene: TRBJ1-1
CDR3 protein: CASSLLGGNTEAFF
CDR3 DNA: TGTGCCAGCAGTTTACTCGGGGGGAACACTGAAGCTTTCTTT